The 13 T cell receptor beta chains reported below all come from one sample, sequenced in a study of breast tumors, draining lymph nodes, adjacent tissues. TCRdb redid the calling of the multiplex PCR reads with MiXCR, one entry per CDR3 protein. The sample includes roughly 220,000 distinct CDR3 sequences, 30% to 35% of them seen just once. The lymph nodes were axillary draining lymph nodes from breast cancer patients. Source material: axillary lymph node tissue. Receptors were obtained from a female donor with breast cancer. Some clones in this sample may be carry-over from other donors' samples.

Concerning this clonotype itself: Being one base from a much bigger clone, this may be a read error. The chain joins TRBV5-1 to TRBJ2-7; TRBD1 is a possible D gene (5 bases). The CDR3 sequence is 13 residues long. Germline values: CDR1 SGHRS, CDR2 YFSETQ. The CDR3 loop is CASSKDNTYEQCF. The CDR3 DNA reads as TGCGCCAGCAGCAAGGACAACACCTACGAGCAGTGCTTC.

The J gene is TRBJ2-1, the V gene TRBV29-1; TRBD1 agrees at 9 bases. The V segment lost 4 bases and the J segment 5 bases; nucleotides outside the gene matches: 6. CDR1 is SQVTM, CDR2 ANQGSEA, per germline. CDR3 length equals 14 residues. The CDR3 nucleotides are TGCAGCGTTGGAGGGACAGGGAAAAACAATGAGCAGTTCTTC. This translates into CSVGGTGKNNEQFF.

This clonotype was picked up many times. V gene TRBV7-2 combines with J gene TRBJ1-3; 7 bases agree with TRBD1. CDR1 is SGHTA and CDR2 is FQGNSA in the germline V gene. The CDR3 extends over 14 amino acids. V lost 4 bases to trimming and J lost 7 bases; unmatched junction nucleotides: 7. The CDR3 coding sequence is TGTGCCAGCAGCTCTTACAGGGGAGCGAACACCATATATTTT. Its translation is CASSSYRGANTIYF.

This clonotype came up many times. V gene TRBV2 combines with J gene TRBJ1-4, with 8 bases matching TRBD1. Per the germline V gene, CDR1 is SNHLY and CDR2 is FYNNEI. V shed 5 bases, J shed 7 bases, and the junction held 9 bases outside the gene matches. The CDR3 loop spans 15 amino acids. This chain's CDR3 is CASSSQGASSEKLFF. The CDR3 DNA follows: TGTGCCAGCAGTTCCCAGGGGGCGAGTAGTGAAAAACTGTTTTTT.

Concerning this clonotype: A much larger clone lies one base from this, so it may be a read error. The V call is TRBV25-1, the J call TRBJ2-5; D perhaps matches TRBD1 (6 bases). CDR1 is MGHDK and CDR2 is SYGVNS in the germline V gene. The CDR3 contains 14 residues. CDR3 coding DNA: TGTGCCAGGCATGGACAGACGCAACAAGAGGCCCAGTACTTC. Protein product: CARHGQTQQEAQYF.

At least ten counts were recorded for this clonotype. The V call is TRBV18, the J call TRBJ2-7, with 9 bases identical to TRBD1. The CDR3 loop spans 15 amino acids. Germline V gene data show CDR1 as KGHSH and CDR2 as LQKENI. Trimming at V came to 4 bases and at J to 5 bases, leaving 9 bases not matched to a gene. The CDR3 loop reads CASSRGQGPLNEQYF. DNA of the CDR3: TGTGCCAGCTCACGCGGACAGGGGCCGTTGAACGAGCAGTACTTC. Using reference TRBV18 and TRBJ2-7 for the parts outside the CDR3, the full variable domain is NAGVMQNPRHLVRRRGQEARLRCSPMKGHSHVYWYRQLPEEGLKFMVYLQKENIIDESGMPKERFSAEFPKEGPSILRIQQVVRGDSAAYFCASSRGQGPLNEQYFGPGTRLTVT.

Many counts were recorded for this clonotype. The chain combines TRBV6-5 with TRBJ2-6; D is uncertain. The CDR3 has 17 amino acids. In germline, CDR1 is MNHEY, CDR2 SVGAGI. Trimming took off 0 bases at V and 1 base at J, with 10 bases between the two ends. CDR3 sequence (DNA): TGTGCCAGCAGTTACTCTGGTGACAAGTCTGGGGCCAACGTCCTGACTTTC. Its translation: CASSYSGDKSGANVLTF.

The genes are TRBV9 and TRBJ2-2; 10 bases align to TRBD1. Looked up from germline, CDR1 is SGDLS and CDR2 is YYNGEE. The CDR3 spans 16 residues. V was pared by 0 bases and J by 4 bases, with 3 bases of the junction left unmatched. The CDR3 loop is CASSVGTGGGTGELFF. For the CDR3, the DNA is TGTGCCAGCAGCGTAGGGACAGGGGGGGGCACCGGGGAGCTGTTTTTT.

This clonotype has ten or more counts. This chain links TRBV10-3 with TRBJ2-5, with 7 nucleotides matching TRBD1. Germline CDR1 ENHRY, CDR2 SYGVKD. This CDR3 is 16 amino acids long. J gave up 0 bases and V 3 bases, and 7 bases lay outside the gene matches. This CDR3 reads CAISESMTGYQETQYF. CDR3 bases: TGTGCCATCAGTGAATCCATGACAGGGTACCAAGAGACCCAGTACTTC.

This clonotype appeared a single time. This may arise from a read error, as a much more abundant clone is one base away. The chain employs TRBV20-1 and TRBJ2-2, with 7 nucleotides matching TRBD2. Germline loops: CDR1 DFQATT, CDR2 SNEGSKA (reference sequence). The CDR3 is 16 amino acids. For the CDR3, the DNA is TGCAGTGCTAGAGATTCAGGACTAGGGAAGGTCGGGGAGCTGCTTTTT. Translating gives CSARDSGLGKVGELLF.

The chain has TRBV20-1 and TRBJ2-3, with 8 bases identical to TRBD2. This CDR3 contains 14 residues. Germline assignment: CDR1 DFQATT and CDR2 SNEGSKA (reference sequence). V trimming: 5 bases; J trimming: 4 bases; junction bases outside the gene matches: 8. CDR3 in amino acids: CSARLVAGSDTQYF. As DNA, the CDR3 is TGCAGTGCTCGCCTAGTAGCGGGATCAGATACGCAGTATTTT.

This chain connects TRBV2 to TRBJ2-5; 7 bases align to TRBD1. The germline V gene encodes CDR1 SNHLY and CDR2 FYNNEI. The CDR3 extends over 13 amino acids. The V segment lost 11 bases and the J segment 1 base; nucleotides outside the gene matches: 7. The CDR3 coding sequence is TGTGCCGGTCGACAGGGAAGCCAAGAGACCCAGTACTTC. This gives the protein CAGRQGSQETQYF.

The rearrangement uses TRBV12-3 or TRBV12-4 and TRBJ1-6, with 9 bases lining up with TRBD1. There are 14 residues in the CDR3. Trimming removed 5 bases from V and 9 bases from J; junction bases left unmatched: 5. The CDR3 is CASSRDRVGSPLHF. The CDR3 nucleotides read TGTGCCAGCAGTCGGGACAGGGTTGGTTCACCCCTCCACTTT.